Each of the 3 T cell receptor beta chains below was sequenced from the same sample in a study of CD8 T cells in ankylosing spondylitis. Study observations and caveats: The study identified a TCR beta motif of under ten highly homologous variants that appeared characteristic of ankylosing spondylitis blood.

Their target antigens are unknown. From the 5' RACE reads, TCRdb called clonotypes with MiXCR, one entry per CDR3 protein. In the table there are about 540,000 distinct CDR3 sequences, 12% of which are singletons. The sample was blood, either unsorted or a sorted T cell fraction (not recorded which). The receptors stem from a male donor with ankylosing spondylitis.

Many counts were recorded for this clonotype. V gene TRBV3-1 combines with J gene TRBJ2-1, with 12 bases aligning to TRBD2. V trimming: 5 bases; J trimming: 7 bases; junction bases outside the gene matches: 9. From germline, CDR1 is LGHDT and CDR2 YNNKEL (reference sequence). The CDR3 totals 16 residues. CDR3 protein: CASSYRLAGANNEQFF. CDR3 DNA sequence: TGTGCCAGCAGCTACCGACTAGCGGGAGCCAATAATGAGCAGTTCTTC.

The chain has TRBV12-3 or TRBV12-4 and TRBJ1-5, with a weak D call TRBD1 (5 bases). The length of the CDR3 is 12 residues. Trimming stripped 3 bases from V and 8 bases from J, with 8 bases between. As DNA, the CDR3 is TGTGCCAGCAGTTTGGCGGGGGAGCCCCAGCATTTT. Amino acids: CASSLAGEPQHF.

This clonotype came up a few times. The chain joins TRBV2 to TRBJ2-1, with TRBD2 identical over 13 bases. Germline V CDR1 and CDR2: SNHLY, FYNNEI. The CDR3 is made up of 16 amino acids. V lost 6 bases, J lost 7 bases, and 9 bases stayed unmatched. The DNA of the CDR3 is TGTGCCAGCAGCCCCAGGACTAGCGGGAGTTTTAATGAGCAGTTCTTC. Its protein is CASSPRTSGSFNEQFF.